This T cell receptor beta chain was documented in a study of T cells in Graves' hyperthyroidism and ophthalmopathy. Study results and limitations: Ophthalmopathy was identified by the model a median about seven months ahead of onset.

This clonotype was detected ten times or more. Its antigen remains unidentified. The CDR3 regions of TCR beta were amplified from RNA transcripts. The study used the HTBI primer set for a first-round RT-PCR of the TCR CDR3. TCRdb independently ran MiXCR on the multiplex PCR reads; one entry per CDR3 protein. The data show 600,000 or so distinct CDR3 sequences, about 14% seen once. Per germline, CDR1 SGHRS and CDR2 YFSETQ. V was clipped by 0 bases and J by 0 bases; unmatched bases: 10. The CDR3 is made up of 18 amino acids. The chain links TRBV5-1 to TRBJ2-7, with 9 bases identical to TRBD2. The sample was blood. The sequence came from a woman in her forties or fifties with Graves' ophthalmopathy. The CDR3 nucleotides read TGCGCCAGCAGCTTGGCCCCTAGCGGGATCAACCCCTCCTACGAGCAGTACTTC. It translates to CASSLAPSGINPSYEQYF.